The rows below give T cell receptor beta chains drawn from one sample of a study of blood T cell repertoires in COVID-19. The method was immunoSEQ multiplex PCR; TCRdb's version includes in-frame clones alone and lacks a portion of them. The sample consists of about 270,000 clones, more than 80% of them appearing once. The sequenced sample consisted of PBMCs or T cells enriched from blood (not recorded which). The receptors were gathered from a woman under 40 with acute COVID-19. Both conserved end residues are part of each CDR3. Fields, in order: clone size, D gene, V gene, J gene, CDR3 DNA, CDR3 protein. The D gene is left open where the match is weak. Clone size is shown for a subset of rows, as once, few, many or a class of expanded clone.

>NA|TRBD2|TRBV5-6|TRBJ2-2
TGTGCCAGCAGCTTGGTTGGCGGGAGTTTAACCGGGGAGCTGTTTTTT
CASSLVGGSLTGELFF
>NA|TRBD1|TRBV5-1|TRBJ2-7
TGCGCCAGCAGCTTGGACAGGGGCTACGAGCAGTACTTC
CASSLDRGYEQYF
>NA|TRBD2|TRBV29-1|TRBJ2-7
TGCAGCGTTGCTTGGACTAGCGGGAGCTACGAGCAGTACTTC
CSVAWTSGSYEQYF
>NA|TRBD2|TRBV7-9|TRBJ2-7
TGTGCCAGCAGCTCTCCGGGACTAGCGGGAGCCCACGAGCAGTACTTC
CASSSPGLAGAHEQYF
>NA|NA|TRBV7-9|TRBJ2-1
TGTGCCAGCAGCTCGGACAGTAACAACAATGAGCAGTTCTTC
CASSSDSNNNEQFF
>NA|TRBD2|TRBV4-1|TRBJ2-7
TGCGCCAGCAGCCGAAATAGCGGGATCAGCTCCTACGAGCAGTACTTC
CASSRNSGISSYEQYF
>NA|NA|TRBV3-1/TRBV3-2|TRBJ2-3
TGTGCCAGCAGCCAAGCAATGGGCTGCACAGATACGCAGTATTTT
CASSQAMGCTDTQYF
>NA|NA|TRBV7-2|TRBJ1-2
TGTGCCAGCAGCTTAAAGATGCAGATCATACACTATGGCTACACCTTC
CASSLKMQIIHYGYTF
>NA|TRBD1|TRBV5-1|TRBJ2-1
TGCGCCAGCAGTGATACAGGGGCGACACATAATGAGCAGTTCTTC
CASSDTGATHNEQFF
>once|TRBD1|TRBV24-1|TRBJ2-2
TGTGCCACCAGTGATTTCCGACAGGGTGGGAACACCGGGGAGCTGTTTTTT
CATSDFRQGGNTGELFF
>NA|NA|TRBV10-2|TRBJ1-4
TGCGCCAGCAGTGAGTCACAGGATTATGAAAAACTGTTTTTT
CASSESQDYEKLFF
>NA|NA|TRBV27|TRBJ2-2
TGTGCCAGCACCTCTCCCCCGGGGGCCGGGGAGCTGTTTTTT
CASTSPPGAGELFF
>NA|NA|TRBV5-5|TRBJ2-7
TGTGCCAGCAGCGCAATTATTGCTAGCCCACCGTCCGAGCAGTACTTC
CASSAIIASPPSEQYF
>NA|NA|TRBV5-1|TRBJ1-2
TGCGCCAGCAGCTTGATAGCGGACGTAGACAATGGCTACACCTTC
CASSLIADVDNGYTF
>NA|NA|TRBV7-9|TRBJ1-1
TGTGCCAGCAGTCCGGGACTTCACACTGAAGCTTTCTTT
CASSPGLHTEAFF